The following is a T cell receptor beta chain sequence with its context. Its antigen is still unknown. This CDR3 region has 17 residues. Germline trimming cut 6 bases from V and 0 bases from J; bases unmatched to any gene: 6. The V gene's germline CDR1 is MNHEY and CDR2 SVGEGT. The data originate from a study of T cell repertoires in cytomegalovirus infection. The overall study: Selected CMV epitopes included recently identified HLA-C-restricted ones as well as well-studied HLA-B-restricted ones. Evidence of both CMV infection and a matching HLA type came from public TCR beta signatures. Whole-study findings and limits: Identification of carriers of CMV plus the relevant HLA was achieved through cumulative public TCR beta family frequency. The study found HLA-C-restricted CMV-specific TCR beta clonotypes dominating the ex vivo response.

Using its own MiXCR run on the reads, TCRdb lists one record per CDR3 protein. Among some 500,000 distinct CDR3 sequences listed, 35% to 50% were seen once. V usage is TRBV6-2 or TRBV6-3 and J usage is TRBJ2-6; 9 bases align to TRBD1. This TCR was recovered from a human donor in good health (CMV status not recorded). Some clones in this sample may be carry-over from other donors' samples. Sequencing was performed on cultured PBMCs, taken from culture after CMV antigen stimulation. The CDR3 bases are TGTGCCAGCAGACCGGGACAGGGAGGCTCTGGGGCCAACGTCCTGACTTTC. Its protein product is CASRPGQGGSGANVLTF.